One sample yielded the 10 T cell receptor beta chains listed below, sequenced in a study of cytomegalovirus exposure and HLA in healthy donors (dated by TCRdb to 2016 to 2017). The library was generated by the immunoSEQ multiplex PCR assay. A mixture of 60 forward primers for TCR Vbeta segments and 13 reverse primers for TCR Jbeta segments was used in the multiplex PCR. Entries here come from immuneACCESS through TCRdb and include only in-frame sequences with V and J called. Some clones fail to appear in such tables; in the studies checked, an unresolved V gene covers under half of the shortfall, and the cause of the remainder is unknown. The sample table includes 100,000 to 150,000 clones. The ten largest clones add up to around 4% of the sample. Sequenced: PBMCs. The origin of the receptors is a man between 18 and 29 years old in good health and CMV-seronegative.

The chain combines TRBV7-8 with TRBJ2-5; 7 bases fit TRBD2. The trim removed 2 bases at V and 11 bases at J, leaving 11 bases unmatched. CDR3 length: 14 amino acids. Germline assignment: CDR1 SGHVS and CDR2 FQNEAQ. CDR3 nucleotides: TGTGCCAGCAGCTTACTTGGGACTATCTATGAGCAGTACTTC. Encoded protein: CASSLLGTIYEQYF. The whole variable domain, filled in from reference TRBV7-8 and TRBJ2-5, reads GAGVSQSPRYKVAKRGQDVALRCDPISGHVSLFWYQQALGQGPEFLTYFQNEAQLDKSGLPSDRFFAERPEGSVSTLKIQRTQQEDSAVYLCASSLLGTIYEQYFGPGTRLLVL.

The CDR3 loop reads CASSFAGAGTDTQYF. The CDR3 DNA reads TGTGCCAGCAGTTTCGCGGGCGCTGGCACAGATACGCAGTATTTT. The V call is TRBV28, the J call TRBJ2-3; possibly TRBD2 for D (5 bases). The V end lost 3 bases, the J end lost 1 base, and 11 bases lay between the germline ends. CDR3 size: 15 residues. Germline V lookup: CDR1 MDHEN, CDR2 SYDVKM.

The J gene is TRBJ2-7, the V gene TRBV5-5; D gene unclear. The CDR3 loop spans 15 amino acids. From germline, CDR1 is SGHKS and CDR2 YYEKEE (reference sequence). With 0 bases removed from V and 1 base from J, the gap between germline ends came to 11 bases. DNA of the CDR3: TGTGCCAGCAGCTTGGCGGGTGGCCGATCCTACGAGCAGTACTTC. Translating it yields CASSLAGGRSYEQYF.

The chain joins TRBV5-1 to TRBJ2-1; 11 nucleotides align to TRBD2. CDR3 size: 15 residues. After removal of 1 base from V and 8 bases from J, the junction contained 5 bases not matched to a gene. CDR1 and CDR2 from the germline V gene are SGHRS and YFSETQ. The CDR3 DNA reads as TGCGCCAGCAGCTTGACGGGACTAGCGGTCGATGAGCAGTTCTTC. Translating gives CASSLTGLAVDEQFF.

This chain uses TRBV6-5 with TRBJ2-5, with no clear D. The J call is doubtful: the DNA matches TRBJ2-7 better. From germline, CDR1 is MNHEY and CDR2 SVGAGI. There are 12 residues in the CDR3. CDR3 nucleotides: TGTGCCAGCAGACAGACCTCCTACGAGCAGTACTTC. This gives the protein CASRQTSYEQYF.

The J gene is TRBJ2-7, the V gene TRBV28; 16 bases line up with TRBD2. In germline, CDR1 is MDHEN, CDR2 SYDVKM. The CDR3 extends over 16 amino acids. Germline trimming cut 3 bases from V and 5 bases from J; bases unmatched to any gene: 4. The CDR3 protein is CASSLGTSGRANEQYF. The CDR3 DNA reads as TGTGCCAGCAGTTTGGGGACTAGCGGGAGGGCTAACGAGCAGTACTTC.

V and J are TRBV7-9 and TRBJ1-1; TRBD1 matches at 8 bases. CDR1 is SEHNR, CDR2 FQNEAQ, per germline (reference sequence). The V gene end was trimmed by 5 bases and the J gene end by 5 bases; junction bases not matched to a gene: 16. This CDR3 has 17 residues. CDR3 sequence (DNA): TGTGCCAGCAGCCCCGTGGCCAGGGGGCGAAGTGGGACTGAAGCTTTCTTT. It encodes CASSPVARGRSGTEAFF.

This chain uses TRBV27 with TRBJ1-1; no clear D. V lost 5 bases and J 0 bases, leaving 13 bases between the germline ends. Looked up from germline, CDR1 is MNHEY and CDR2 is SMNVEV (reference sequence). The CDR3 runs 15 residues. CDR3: CASSPLRDMNTEAFF. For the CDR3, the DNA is TGTGCCAGCAGTCCCCTGAGAGACATGAACACTGAAGCTTTCTTT.

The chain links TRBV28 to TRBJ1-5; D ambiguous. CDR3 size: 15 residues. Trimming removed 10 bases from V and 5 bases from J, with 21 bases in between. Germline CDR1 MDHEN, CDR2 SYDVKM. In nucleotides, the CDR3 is TGTGCCACCCGGGAGGGCTTGGGCTTTCATCAGCCCCAGCATTTT. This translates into CATREGLGFHQPQHF.

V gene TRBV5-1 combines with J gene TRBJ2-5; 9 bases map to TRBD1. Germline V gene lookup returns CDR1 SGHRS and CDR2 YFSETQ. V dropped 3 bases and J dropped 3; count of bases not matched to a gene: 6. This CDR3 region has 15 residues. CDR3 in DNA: TGCGCCAGCAGCTCTCAGACAGGGGGGAAAGAGACCCAGTACTTC. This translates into CASSSQTGGKETQYF.